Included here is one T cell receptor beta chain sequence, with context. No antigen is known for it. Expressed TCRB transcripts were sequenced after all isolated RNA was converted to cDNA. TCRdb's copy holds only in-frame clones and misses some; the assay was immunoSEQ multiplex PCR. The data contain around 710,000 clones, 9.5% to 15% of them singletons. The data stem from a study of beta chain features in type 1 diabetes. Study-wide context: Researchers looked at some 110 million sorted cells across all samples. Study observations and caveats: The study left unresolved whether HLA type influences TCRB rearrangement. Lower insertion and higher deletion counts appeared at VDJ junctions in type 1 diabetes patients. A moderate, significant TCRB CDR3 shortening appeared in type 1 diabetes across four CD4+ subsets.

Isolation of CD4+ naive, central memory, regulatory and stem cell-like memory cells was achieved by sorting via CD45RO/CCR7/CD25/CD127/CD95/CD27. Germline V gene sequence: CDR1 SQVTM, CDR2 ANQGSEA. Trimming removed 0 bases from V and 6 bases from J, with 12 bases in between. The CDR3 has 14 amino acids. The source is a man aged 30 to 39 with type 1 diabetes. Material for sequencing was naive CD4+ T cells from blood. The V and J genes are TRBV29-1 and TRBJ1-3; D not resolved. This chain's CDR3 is CSVEDAVGSNTIYF. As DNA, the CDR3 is TGCAGCGTTGAAGACGCCGTAGGGTCAAACACCATATATTTT.